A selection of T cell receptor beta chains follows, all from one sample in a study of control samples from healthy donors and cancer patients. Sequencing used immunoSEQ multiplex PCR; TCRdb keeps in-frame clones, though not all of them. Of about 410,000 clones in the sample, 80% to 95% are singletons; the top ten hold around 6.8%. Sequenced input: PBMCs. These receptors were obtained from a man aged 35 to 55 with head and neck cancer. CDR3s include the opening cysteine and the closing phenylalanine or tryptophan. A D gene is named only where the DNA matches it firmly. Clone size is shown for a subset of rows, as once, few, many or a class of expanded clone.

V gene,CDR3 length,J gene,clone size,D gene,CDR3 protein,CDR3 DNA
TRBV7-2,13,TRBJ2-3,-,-,CASSWSSTDTQYF,TGTGCCAGCAGCTGGTCAAGCACAGATACGCAGTATTTT
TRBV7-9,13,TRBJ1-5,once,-,CASSWESNQPQHF,TGTGCCAGCAGCTGGGAGAGCAATCAGCCCCAGCATTTT
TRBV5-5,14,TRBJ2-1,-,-,CASSFQGPDNEQFF,TGTGCCAGCAGCTTCCAGGGGCCGGACAATGAGCAGTTCTTC
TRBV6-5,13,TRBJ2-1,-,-,CASAPLRGNEQFF,TGTGCCAGCGCCCCCCTGCGGGGCAATGAGCAGTTCTTC
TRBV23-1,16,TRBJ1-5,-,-,CASSQCGRASNQPQHF,TGCGCCAGCAGTCAATGTGGCAGGGCCAGCAATCAGCCCCAGCATTTT
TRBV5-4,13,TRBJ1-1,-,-,CASSMRPGTEAFF,TGTGCCAGCAGCATGAGGCCGGGCACTGAAGCTTTCTTT
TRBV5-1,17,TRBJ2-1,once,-,CASSLGLGVGSYNEQFF,TGCGCCAGCAGCTTGGGTTTAGGAGTAGGATCCTACAATGAGCAGTTCTTC
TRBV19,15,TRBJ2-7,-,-,CASRGETGTRHEQYF,TGTGCCAGTAGGGGGGAGACAGGGACTCGCCACGAGCAGTACTTC
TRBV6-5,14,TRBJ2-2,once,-,CASSPGPKTGELFF,TGTGCCAGCAGTCCGGGACCCAAGACCGGGGAGCTGTTTTTT
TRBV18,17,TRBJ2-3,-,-,CASSPLRSSGGTDTQYF,TGTGCCAGCTCACCACTAAGGTCATCGGGTGGGACAGATACGCAGTATTTT
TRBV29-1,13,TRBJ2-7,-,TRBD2,CSVGGSGASGQYF,TGCAGCGTTGGAGGTAGCGGGGCCTCGGGGCAGTACTTC
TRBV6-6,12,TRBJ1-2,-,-,CASSYTSYGYTF,TGTGCCAGCAGTTACACCAGCTATGGCTACACCTTC
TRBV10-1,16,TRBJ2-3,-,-,CASSEVRTGSTDTQYF,TGCGCCAGCAGTGAGGTTAGAACAGGGAGCACAGATACGCAGTATTTT
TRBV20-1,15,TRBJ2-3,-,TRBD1,CSASYGTGATDTQYF,TGCAGTGCTAGTTATGGGACAGGGGCCACAGATACGCAGTATTTT
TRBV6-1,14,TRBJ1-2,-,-,CASSEPPYNYGYTF,TGTGCCAGCAGTGAACCCCCCTATAACTATGGCTACACCTTC
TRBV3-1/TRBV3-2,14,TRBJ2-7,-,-,CASSQAGSSYEQYF,TGTGCCAGCAGCCAAGCAGGGTCCTCCTACGAGCAGTACTTC
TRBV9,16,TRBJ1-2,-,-,CASSREGGREYYGYTF,TGTGCCAGTTCGCGTGAGGGGGGACGCGAGTACTATGGCTACACCTTC
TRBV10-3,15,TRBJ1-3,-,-,CAISTQGGSGNTIYF,TGTGCCATCAGTACTCAGGGTGGCTCTGGAAACACCATATATTTT
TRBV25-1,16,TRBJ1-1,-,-,CASSAMSGISNTEAFF,TGTGCCAGCAGTGCAATGAGTGGGATATCGAACACTGAAGCTTTCTTT
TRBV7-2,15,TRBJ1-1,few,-,CASSPPGTYRTEAFF,TGTGCCAGCAGCCCGCCCGGGACATATCGCACTGAAGCTTTCTTT
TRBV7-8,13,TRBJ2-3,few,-,CASSLSGTDTQYF,TGTGCCAGCAGCCTCTCGGGGACAGATACGCAGTATTTT
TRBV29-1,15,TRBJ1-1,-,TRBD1,CSVTGQGKRDTEAFF,TGCAGCGTGACGGGACAGGGGAAAAGGGACACTGAAGCTTTCTTT
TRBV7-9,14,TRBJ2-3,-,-,CASSSDASTDTQYF,TGTGCCAGCAGCTCCGACGCTAGCACAGATACGCAGTATTTT
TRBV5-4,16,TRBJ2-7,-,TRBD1,CASLDRDRGHIYEQYF,TGTGCCAGCTTAGATAGGGACAGGGGGCATATCTACGAGCAGTACTTC
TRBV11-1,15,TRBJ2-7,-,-,CASSFYQGSSYEQYF,TGTGCCAGCAGCTTTTATCAGGGGTCCTCCTACGAGCAGTACTTC
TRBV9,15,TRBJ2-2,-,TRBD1,CASSVGTANTGELFF,TGTGCCAGCAGCGTCGGGACAGCGAACACCGGGGAGCTGTTTTTT
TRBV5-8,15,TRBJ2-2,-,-,CASSLVGRPSGELFF,TGTGCCAGCAGCTTGGTTGGTCGTCCGTCCGGGGAGCTGTTTTTT
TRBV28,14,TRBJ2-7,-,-,CASTLEGSSYEQYF,TGTGCCAGCACCCTTGAGGGTAGCTCCTACGAGCAGTACTTC
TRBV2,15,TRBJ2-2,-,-,CASSEGTWNTGELFF,TGTGCCAGCAGTGAAGGGACATGGAACACCGGGGAGCTGTTTTTT
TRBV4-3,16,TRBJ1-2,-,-,CASSQFERLGNYGYTF,TGCGCCAGCAGTCAGTTCGAGCGACTGGGGAACTATGGCTACACCTTC
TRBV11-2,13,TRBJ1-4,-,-,CASSFRVWEKLFF,TGTGCCAGCAGCTTCAGGGTATGGGAAAAACTGTTTTTT
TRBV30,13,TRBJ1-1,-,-,CAWTPKYVTEAFF,TGTGCCTGGACCCCAAAGTACGTGACTGAAGCTTTCTTT
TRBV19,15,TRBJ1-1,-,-,CASSIVGRPVTEAFF,TGTGCCAGTAGTATAGTTGGGAGGCCAGTCACTGAAGCTTTCTTT
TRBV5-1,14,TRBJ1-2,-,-,CASSAQGVYYGYTF,TGCGCCAGCAGCGCACAGGGTGTGTACTATGGCTACACCTTC
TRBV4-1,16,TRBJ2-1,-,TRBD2,CASTLRLAISRDEQFF,TGCGCCAGCACCCTCCGACTAGCGATCTCTAGGGATGAGCAGTTCTTC
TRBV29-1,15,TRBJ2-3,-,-,CSVDGVGGGTDTQYF,TGCAGCGTTGACGGGGTGGGCGGAGGCACAGATACGCAGTATTTT